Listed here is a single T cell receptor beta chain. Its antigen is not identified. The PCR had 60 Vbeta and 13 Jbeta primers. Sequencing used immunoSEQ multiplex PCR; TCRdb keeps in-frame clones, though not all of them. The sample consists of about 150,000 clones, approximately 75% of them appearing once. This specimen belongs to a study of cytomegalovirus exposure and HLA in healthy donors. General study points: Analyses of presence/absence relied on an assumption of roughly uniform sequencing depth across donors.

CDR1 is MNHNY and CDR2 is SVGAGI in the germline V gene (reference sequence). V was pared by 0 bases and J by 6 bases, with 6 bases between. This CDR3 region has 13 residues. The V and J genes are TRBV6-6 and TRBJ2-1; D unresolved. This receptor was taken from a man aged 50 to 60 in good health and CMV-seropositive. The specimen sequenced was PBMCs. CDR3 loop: CASSYSRSNEQFF. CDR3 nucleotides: TGTGCCAGCAGTTACTCGCGGAGCAATGAGCAGTTCTTC.